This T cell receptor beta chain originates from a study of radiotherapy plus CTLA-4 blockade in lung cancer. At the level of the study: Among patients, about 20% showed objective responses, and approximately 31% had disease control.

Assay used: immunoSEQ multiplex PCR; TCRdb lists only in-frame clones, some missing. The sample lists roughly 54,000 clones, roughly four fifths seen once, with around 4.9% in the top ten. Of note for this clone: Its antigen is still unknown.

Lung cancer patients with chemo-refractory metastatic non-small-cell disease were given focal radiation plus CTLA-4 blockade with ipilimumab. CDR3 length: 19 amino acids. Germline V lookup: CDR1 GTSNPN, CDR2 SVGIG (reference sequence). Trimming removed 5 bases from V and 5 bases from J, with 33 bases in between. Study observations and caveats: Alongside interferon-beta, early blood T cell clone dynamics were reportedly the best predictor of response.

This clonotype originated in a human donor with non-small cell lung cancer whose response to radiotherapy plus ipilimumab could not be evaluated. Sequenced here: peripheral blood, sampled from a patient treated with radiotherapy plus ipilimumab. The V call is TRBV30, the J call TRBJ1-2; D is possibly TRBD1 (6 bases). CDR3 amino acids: CAWSTPGQWGTMVGYGYTF. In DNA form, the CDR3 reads TGTGCCTGGTCAACCCCGGGACAATGGGGAACTATGGTTGGGTATGGCTACACCTTC.